A selection of T cell receptor beta chains follows, all from one sample in a study of T cells after posttransplantation cyclophosphamide. Method: immunoSEQ multiplex PCR; TCRdb's copy keeps in-frame clones and lacks some. Here the sample spans about 50,000 clones, 85% to 95% being singletons. Material: PBMCs. These receptors all stem from a woman aged 25-40 years in good health and a related stem cell transplant donor. CDR3s include the opening cysteine and the closing phenylalanine or tryptophan. A D gene is named only where the DNA matches it firmly. Size is omitted from some rows. Given values are once, few, many or a class for expanded clones.

v_call	j_call	clone_size	d_call	cdr3_nt	cdr3_aa
TRBV29-1	TRBJ1-1	NA	TRBD1	TGCAGCGTTACTGAGGGACAGGGTTCTGAAGCTTTCTTT	CSVTEGQGSEAFF
TRBV15	TRBJ2-2	NA	TRBD2	TGTGCCACCAGCAGTCACCGGGAGGCCCTGGACACCGGGGAGCTGTTTTTT	CATSSHREALDTGELFF
TRBV5-1	TRBJ2-3	NA	NA	TGCGCCAGCAGCTTGGGCCCCAGTTTTACAGATACGCAGTATTTT	CASSLGPSFTDTQYF
TRBV2	TRBJ2-1	NA	TRBD1	TGTGCCAGCAGTGGGGACAGTTACAATGAGCAGTTCTTC	CASSGDSYNEQFF
TRBV2	TRBJ1-1	NA	TRBD1	TGTGCCAGCAGGGGACAGTTGAACACTGAAGCTTTCTTT	CASRGQLNTEAFF
TRBV6-5	TRBJ2-3	NA	TRBD1	TGTGCCAGCAGAATCGACGGACAGGGCACAGATACGCAGTATTTT	CASRIDGQGTDTQYF
TRBV6-4	TRBJ1-1	NA	NA	TGTGCCAGCAGGGGGGCAGCCGGGACGCAGAACACTGAAGCTTTCTTT	CASRGAAGTQNTEAFF
TRBV7-2	TRBJ1-5	NA	NA	TGTGCCAGCAGTAATACAGGGACCAATCAGCCCCAGCATTTT	CASSNTGTNQPQHF
TRBV6-1	TRBJ2-7	medium-sized	NA	TGTGCCAGCAGTGAACGACAGGGGGTACTTAGCGGGGGTTTCTACGAGCAGTACTTC	CASSERQGVLSGGFYEQYF
TRBV28	TRBJ1-6	NA	NA	TGTGCCAGCAGTTTAGGGCCTCAATCGGGACACCTAAATTCACCCCTCCACTTT	CASSLGPQSGHLNSPLHF
TRBV29-1	TRBJ2-5	NA	TRBD1	TGCAGCGTGGGACAGGGCTACCAAGAGACCCAGTACTTC	CSVGQGYQETQYF
TRBV4-1	TRBJ1-2	NA	NA	TGCGCCAGCAGCCGAGGGAATGTTGCGCGCTACACCTTC	CASSRGNVARYTF
TRBV7-3	TRBJ2-6	NA	NA	TGTGCCAGCAGCTTAATGCGGGGTGGGGCCAACGTCCTGACTTTC	CASSLMRGGANVLTF
TRBV2	TRBJ2-7	NA	NA	TGTGCCAGCAGTGAGCGGGCAGGGAGGTCCGAGCAGTACTTC	CASSERAGRSEQYF
TRBV7-3	TRBJ2-6	once	TRBD1	TGTGCCAGCAGCTTAAGGTCGACAGGGATTGGCTTGGGGGCCAACGTCCTGACTTTC	CASSLRSTGIGLGANVLTF
TRBV11-2	TRBJ1-3	NA	NA	TGTGCCAGCAGCTTAGATCTGTCGGTTCAATGGAACACCATATATTTT	CASSLDLSVQWNTIYF
TRBV18	TRBJ1-2	NA	NA	TGTGCCAGCTCACCAACTACCATAGCTAACTATGGCTACACCTTC	CASSPTTIANYGYTF
TRBV5-1	TRBJ2-3	NA	TRBD1	TGCGCCAGCAGCTTTGAACAGGGGAGAGATACGCAGTATTTT	CASSFEQGRDTQYF
TRBV6-1	TRBJ1-4	NA	NA	TGTGCCAGCAGTGAAGGGGCGGGGGGGTTGACAACTAATGAAAAACTGTTTTTT	CASSEGAGGLTTNEKLFF
TRBV10-1	TRBJ2-1	few	TRBD1	TGCGCCAGCAGTGAAACGCGGACAGGGGTCAATGAGCAGTTCTTC	CASSETRTGVNEQFF
TRBV27	TRBJ1-6	few	NA	TGTGCCAGCAGTCTCTCAGGGGTCCACTCACCCCTCCACTTT	CASSLSGVHSPLHF
TRBV7-9	TRBJ1-3	NA	NA	TGTGCCAGCAGCTTAGGCGAAGGAAACACCATATATTTT	CASSLGEGNTIYF
TRBV7-2	TRBJ1-5	NA	TRBD1	TGTGCCAGCAGCTTAGGTCCCCCGGGACAGCGAAGCAATCAGCCCCAGCATTTT	CASSLGPPGQRSNQPQHF
TRBV2	TRBJ1-4	NA	NA	TGTGCCAGCCGCGGAGGCTACGCTGAAAAACTGTTTTTT	CASRGGYAEKLFF
TRBV7-9	TRBJ1-1	NA	NA	TGTGCCAGCAGCTTCCCCCGGGGGAACACTGAAGCTTTCTTT	CASSFPRGNTEAFF
TRBV11-1	TRBJ1-1	NA	NA	TGTGCCAGCAGCTTAGAACAGAACACTGAAGCTTTCTTT	CASSLEQNTEAFF
TRBV15	TRBJ2-5	NA	TRBD1	TGTGCCACCGGTCGGGACAGGGGGCCTTTGGGTGGGGAGACCCAGTACTTC	CATGRDRGPLGGETQYF
TRBV6-1	TRBJ2-1	NA	TRBD2	TGTGCCAGCAGTGTTGAGCGGGGAGGGAACAATGAGCAGTTCTTC	CASSVERGGNNEQFF
TRBV5-5	TRBJ2-2	NA	TRBD2	TGTGCCAGCAGTACTAGCGACACCGGGGAGCTGTTTTTT	CASSTSDTGELFF
TRBV4-2	TRBJ1-5	NA	NA	TGTGCCAGCAGCCAAGATTCCGGAACAGGATATGGGGATAGCAATCAGCCCCAGCATTTT	CASSQDSGTGYGDSNQPQHF
TRBV6-5	TRBJ1-1	NA	NA	TGTGCCAGCAAAGCCCAGGAGGCGGGAAACACTGAAGCTTTCTTT	CASKAQEAGNTEAFF
TRBV27	TRBJ1-5	NA	TRBD1	TGTGCCAGCAGTGAAACGACAGGGGGCAGCAATCAGCCCCAGCATTTT	CASSETTGGSNQPQHF
TRBV2	TRBJ1-5	NA	NA	TGTGCCAGCAGTGAAGGGAGGGGTTATCAGCCCCAGCATTTT	CASSEGRGYQPQHF
TRBV19	TRBJ2-7	NA	NA	TGTGCCAGTAGTATAGTCGGCGTCAGCGCCGAGCAGTACTTC	CASSIVGVSAEQYF
TRBV19	TRBJ2-7	NA	TRBD1	TGTGCCAGTAGTCCCGGGACAGACTCCTACGAGCAGTACTTC	CASSPGTDSYEQYF
TRBV6-6	TRBJ2-1	NA	TRBD1	TGTGCCAGTTCTAGGGGGCAATTCAATGAGCAGTTCTTC	CASSRGQFNEQFF
TRBV2	TRBJ2-7	many	NA	TGTGCCAGCATGGCCGTGGGGGCAGGGGAGCAGTACTTC	CASMAVGAGEQYF
TRBV7-9	TRBJ1-5	NA	NA	TGTGCCAGCAGCGTAACAGGGACGGAGCCCCAGCATTTT	CASSVTGTEPQHF
TRBV28	TRBJ1-2	NA	NA	TGTGCCAGCAGTACCGCAGGGAATCTCTATGGCTACACCTTC	CASSTAGNLYGYTF
TRBV6-5	TRBJ1-1	NA	NA	TGTGCCAGCAGTAAAGACAGCTACACTGAAGCTTTCTTT	CASSKDSYTEAFF
TRBV27	TRBJ1-5	NA	TRBD1	TGTGCCAGCAGAACCCTCGGGACAGTTAATCAGCCCCAGCATTTT	CASRTLGTVNQPQHF
TRBV6-4	TRBJ2-2	NA	TRBD2	TGTGCCAGCAGTGAAAGCGGGGGGAACACCGGGGAGCTGTTTTTT	CASSESGGNTGELFF